The clone carrying this T cell receptor (beta chain) was seen ten or more times. Sample-barcoded 5' priming and a J-beta primer mix drove a second PCR of 7 to 11 cycles. TCRdb reprocessed the 5' RACE reads with MiXCR, giving one entry per CDR3 protein. The table lists about 640,000 distinct CDR3 sequences, approximately 40% of them singletons. The sample comes from a study of blood T cells in healthy people across ages. The CDR3 is 15 residues long. V gave up 5 bases and J gave up 1 base, with 14 bases separating them. From germline, CDR1 is SGHTA and CDR2 FQGNSA. The chain employs TRBV7-2 and TRBJ2-5; a possible D gene is TRBD1 (6 bases). What was sequenced was blood. This TCR was sampled from an elderly man in good health. DNA for the CDR3: TGTGCCAGCAGCGAAGGGACACCATTCCAAGAGACCCAGTACTTC. This encodes CASSEGTPFQETQYF.